The 29 T cell receptor beta chains below were found in one sample sequenced in a study of cytomegalovirus exposure and HLA in healthy donors (dated by TCRdb to about 2017). The method was the immunoSEQ multiplex PCR assay. A mixture of 60 forward primers for TCR Vbeta segments and 13 reverse primers for TCR Jbeta segments was used in the multiplex PCR. This is the immuneACCESS table as TCRdb keeps it, with only in-frame sequences that have V and J called. A part of the clones is gone; compared with another copy, unresolved V genes explain less than half, and the rest is unexplained. The sample contains about 120,000 clones, over 75% of them found a single time. Around 5.5% of the sample is held by the ten biggest clonotypes. The sample comprised PBMCs. These receptors all come from a man aged 18-30 years in good health and CMV-seropositive.

This chain joins TRBV7-9 and TRBJ2-1, with TRBD2 matching 12 bases. This CDR3 is 15 amino acids long. CDR1 and CDR2 (germline): SEHNR, FQNEAQ (reference sequence). V lost 5 bases, J lost 9 bases, and 8 bases stayed unmatched. CDR3 in DNA: TGTGCCAGCAGCCCTAGCGGGAGGGCCTTTACTGAGCAGTTCTTC. It translates to CASSPSGRAFTEQFF. Full variable domain (remainder filled in from reference TRBV7-9 and TRBJ2-1): DTGVSQNPRHKITKRGQNVTFRCDPISEHNRLYWYRQTLGQGPEFLTYFQNEAQLEKSRLLSDRFSAERPKGSFSTLEIQRTEQGDSAMYLCASSPSGRAFTEQFFGPGTRLTVL.

V usage is TRBV28 and J usage is TRBJ1-5; 7 nucleotides match TRBD1. The CDR3 sequence is 16 residues long. Germline V gene lookup returns CDR1 MDHEN and CDR2 SYDVKM. V lost 7 bases to trimming and J lost 0 bases; unmatched junction nucleotides: 9. Here the CDR3 DNA reads TGTGCCAGCACCGACAAGGGGGCCTATAGCAATCAGCCCCAGCATTTT. Amino acids: CASTDKGAYSNQPQHF.

This chain uses TRBV2 with TRBJ1-6; TRBD1 is a possible D gene (6 bases). Trimming shortened V by 3 bases and J by 8 bases, and 8 bases separated the two germline ends. Germline CDR1 reads SNHLY; CDR2 reads FYNNEI. The CDR3 has 13 amino acids. The CDR3 DNA reads TGTGCCAGCAGTGAGGACAGTGATTCACCCCTCCACTTT. Amino acid sequence: CASSEDSDSPLHF.

This clone was seen once. The CDR3 coding sequence is TGTGCCAGCATCATGGACAGGGTCCGTGGAAACACCATATATTTT. It specifies CASIMDRVRGNTIYF. The chain couples TRBV28 to TRBJ1-3; 8 bases match TRBD1. J gave up 3 bases and V 7 bases, and 8 bases lay outside the gene matches. The CDR3 has 15 amino acids. Germline V gene sequence: CDR1 MDHEN, CDR2 SYDVKM.

This chain connects TRBV4-1 to TRBJ2-7, with a tentative D call TRBD1 (6 bases). The CDR3 loop spans 16 amino acids. Germline assignment: CDR1 MGHRA and CDR2 YSYEKL. Trimming removed 0 bases from V and 3 bases from J, with 15 bases in between. The CDR3 region has the DNA TGCGCCAGCAGCCAAGATAGTCGGGACATTTTCTACGAGCAGTACTTC. Translation gives CASSQDSRDIFYEQYF.

This clone was picked up a small number of times. This sequence joins TRBV19 and TRBJ2-1; weak D call: TRBD2 (5 bases). Trimming removed 3 bases at V and 6 bases at J, with 12 bases between. CDR1 is LNHDA, CDR2 SQIVND, per germline (reference sequence). The CDR3 spans 14 residues. In DNA form, the CDR3 reads TGTGCCAGTAGTATGCTAGCACGGGGCAATGAGCAGTTCTTC. Its protein is CASSMLARGNEQFF.

This clone turned up a few times. V gene TRBV18 combines with J gene TRBJ1-2; D not certain. Germline V gives CDR1 KGHSH, CDR2 LQKENI. This CDR3 has 15 residues. V lost 0 bases, J lost 4 bases, and 12 bases lay in between. This chain's CDR3 is CASSPPVARLYGYTF. The CDR3, as DNA: TGTGCCAGCTCACCACCGGTCGCGCGGCTCTATGGCTACACCTTC.

The chain links TRBV2 to TRBJ2-1, with 7 bases aligning to TRBD2. This CDR3 region has 13 residues. The ends lost 7 bases at V and 2 bases at J; junction bases unmatched: 2. From germline, CDR1 is SNHLY and CDR2 FYNNEI. The CDR3 loop is CASTLAAYNEQFF. CDR3 sequence (DNA): TGTGCCAGCACTCTAGCGGCCTACAATGAGCAGTTCTTC.

Points on this clone: Other DNA variants within this sample encode the same CDR3. The chain combines TRBV2 with TRBJ1-1; D might be TRBD1 (6 bases). Trimming pared 6 bases from V and 0 bases from J, leaving 8 bases between. The CDR3 length is 13 residues. Germline V gene lookup returns CDR1 SNHLY and CDR2 FYNNEI. The CDR3 sequence is CASRGQLNTEAFF. The CDR3 region has the DNA TGTGCCAGCAGGGGACAACTGAACACTGAAGCTTTCTTT.

This clone was seen a few times. This rearrangement joins TRBV2 to TRBJ1-2, with a possible D match to TRBD1 (6 bases). Germline-derived CDR1 and CDR2 are SNHLY and FYNNEI. V was clipped by 7 bases and J by 5 bases, with 11 bases between them. This CDR3 is 12 amino acids long. CDR3: CASNRDDYGYTF. The DNA for the CDR3 is TGTGCCAGCAACAGGGACGATTATGGCTACACCTTC. Filled out from reference TRBV2 and TRBJ1-2, the complete variable domain reads EPEVTQTPSHQVTQMGQEVILRCVPISNHLYFYWYRQILGQKVEFLVSFYNNEISEKSEIFDDQFSVERPDGSNFTLKIRSTKLEDSAMYFCASNRDDYGYTFGSGTRLTVV.

The chain carries TRBV28 and TRBJ1-3; 7 bases align to TRBD1. This CDR3 region has 15 residues. The germline CDR1 and CDR2 sequences are MDHEN and SYDVKM. With 4 bases clipped from V and 4 bases from J, the junction kept 7 bases outside the gene matches. The CDR3 nucleotides read TGTGCCAGCAGTTCCACAGGGGAGAGAGGAAACACCATATATTTT. The encoded protein is CASSSTGERGNTIYF.

The V gene is TRBV7-9, the J gene TRBJ2-1; TRBD1 matches 8 bases. Germline CDR1 reads SEHNR; CDR2 reads FQNEAQ (reference sequence). With 6 bases clipped from V and 0 bases from J, the junction kept 10 bases outside the gene matches. The CDR3 sequence is 17 residues long. CDR3 coding DNA: TGTGCCAGCAGTTCCACATACAGGGGGTACTCCTACAATGAGCAGTTCTTC. It is translated as CASSSTYRGYSYNEQFF.

The chain joins TRBV2 to TRBJ2-1; the match to TRBD2 covers 11 bases. The CDR3 is 15 residues long. After removal of 5 bases from V and 3 bases from J, the junction contained 3 bases not matched to a gene. From germline, CDR1 is SNHLY and CDR2 FYNNEI. Here the CDR3 reads CASSSLAGDYNEQFF. The CDR3 coding sequence is TGTGCCAGCAGTTCACTAGCGGGAGACTACAATGAGCAGTTCTTC.

The chain employs TRBV5-6 and TRBJ2-2; TRBD1 matches at 9 bases. With 4 bases clipped from V and 4 bases from J, the junction kept 8 bases outside the gene matches. The CDR3 consists of 16 residues. The germline CDR1 and CDR2 sequences are SGHDT and YYEEEE. CDR3 nucleotide sequence: TGTGCCAGCAGCCGAGGGAACAGGGGGCTCACCGGGGAGCTGTTTTTT. This translates into CASSRGNRGLTGELFF.

The chain is built from TRBV6-5 and TRBJ2-3, with D perhaps TRBD2 (5 bases). This CDR3 spans 13 amino acids. Germline CDR1 MNHEY, CDR2 SVGAGI. Trimming took 3 bases from V and 3 from J, leaving 7 bases between them. This CDR3 reads CASSYPGTDTQYF. DNA of the CDR3: TGTGCCAGCAGTTATCCGGGGACAGATACGCAGTATTTT.

The J gene is TRBJ2-7, the V gene TRBV27; 15 positions match TRBD2. This CDR3 comprises 18 residues. J was trimmed by 0 bases and V by 5 bases; bases with no gene match: 8. The V gene's germline CDR1 is MNHEY and CDR2 SMNVEV (reference sequence). CDR3 nucleotides: TGTGCCAGCAGTCCCACGGGACTAGCGGGAGGACCCTCCTACGAGCAGTACTTC. Translating gives CASSPTGLAGGPSYEQYF.

As for this clone: The sample carries other DNA sequences with the same CDR3. This chain joins TRBV6-5 and TRBJ2-5, with 7 bases identical to TRBD1. The CDR3 is made up of 14 amino acids. From germline, CDR1 is MNHEY and CDR2 SVGAGI. The V segment lost 2 bases and the J segment 2 bases; nucleotides outside the gene matches: 2. CDR3 region: CASSYGTAQETQYF. The CDR3 DNA follows: TGTGCCAGCAGTTACGGGACAGCACAAGAGACCCAGTACTTC.

The chain carries TRBV7-6 and TRBJ1-1; 9 bases are shared with TRBD1. The junction had 17 bases not matched to a gene; V was cut back by 5 bases and J by 10 bases. This CDR3 is built from 16 residues. Germline assignment: CDR1 SGHVS and CDR2 FNYEAQ. CDR3 DNA sequence: TGTGCCAGCAGCCCTAGCTTGGACAGGGGTGAACAGGTAGCTTTCTTT. It encodes CASSPSLDRGEQVAFF.

A few counts support this clone. The CDR3 protein is CASSIQAVYTGELFF. CDR3 in DNA: TGTGCCAGTAGTATTCAAGCGGTATACACCGGGGAGCTGTTTTTT. The chain combines TRBV19 with TRBJ2-2; TRBD2 might be the D (5 bases). Trimming left V 3 bases short and J 3 bases short, with 11 bases between. The germline gives CDR1 LNHDA, CDR2 SQIVND (reference sequence). CDR3 length: 15 residues.

This chain connects TRBV9 to TRBJ2-3, with 9 bases matching TRBD2. CDR3 length: 14 residues. Germline-derived CDR1 and CDR2 are SGDLS and YYNGEE. The junction had 3 bases not matched to a gene; V was cut back by 2 bases and J by 5 bases. CDR3 amino acids: CASSVTSGGDTQYF. The CDR3 coding sequence is TGTGCCAGCAGCGTGACTAGCGGAGGAGATACGCAGTATTTT.

This clone occurred a few times. The chain has TRBV7-9 and TRBJ2-3; possible D gene TRBD2, 5 bases. Trimming removed 2 bases at V and 1 base at J, with 19 bases between. The CDR3 totals 18 residues. Germline V lookup: CDR1 SEHNR, CDR2 FQNEAQ (reference sequence). Here the CDR3 DNA reads TGTGCCAGCAGCTTACCTCCGACTGGGCTAGCTGGCACAGATACGCAGTATTTT. Protein sequence: CASSLPPTGLAGTDTQYF.

V usage is TRBV6-6 and J usage is TRBJ2-1; TRBD2 agrees at 14 bases. Trimming removed 6 bases from V and 7 bases from J; junction bases left unmatched: 2. Germline loops: CDR1 MNHNY, CDR2 SVGAGI (reference sequence). CDR3 length: 14 amino acids. CDR3 nucleotides: TGTGCCAGCAGCGGGACTAGCGGGAGAAATGAGCAGTTCTTC. It is translated as CASSGTSGRNEQFF.

This clone came up once. The chain employs TRBV25-1 and TRBJ2-1, with TRBD2 matching 13 bases. The germline CDR1 and CDR2 sequences are MGHDK and SYGVNS. Trimming removed 3 bases from V and 7 bases from J; junction bases left unmatched: 6. The CDR3 spans 16 residues. The CDR3: CASSDQTSGRKNEQFF. The CDR3 DNA is TGTGCCAGCAGTGACCAGACTAGCGGGAGGAAGAATGAGCAGTTCTTC.

The chain couples TRBV30 to TRBJ1-2; D is unresolved. Germline-derived CDR1 and CDR2 are GTSNPN and SVGIG (reference sequence). Trimming pared 0 bases from V and 0 bases from J, leaving 17 bases between. The CDR3 sequence is 17 residues long. The CDR3 bases are TGTGCCTGGAGTGTTGGTATCGGAAGGACTCCTAACTATGGCTACACCTTC. It is translated as CAWSVGIGRTPNYGYTF.

V gene TRBV18 combines with J gene TRBJ2-4; weak D call: TRBD2 (7 bases). This CDR3 region has 17 residues. The germline V and J ends were trimmed by 0 bases and 0 bases, with 12 bases remaining between them. Germline values: CDR1 KGHSH, CDR2 LQKENI. CDR3 nucleotide sequence: TGTGCCAGCTCACCACCGGGGGGGCTGGTAGCCAAAAACATTCAGTACTTC. It translates to CASSPPGGLVAKNIQYF. Full variable domain (remainder filled in from reference TRBV18 and TRBJ2-4): NAGVMQNPRHLVRRRGQEARLRCSPMKGHSHVYWYRQLPEEGLKFMVYLQKENIIDESGMPKERFSAEFPKEGPSILRIQQVVRGDSAAYFCASSPPGGLVAKNIQYFGAGTRLSVL.

The V and J genes are TRBV5-6 and TRBJ2-7; D may be TRBD2 (5 bases). The germline CDR1 and CDR2 sequences are SGHDT and YYEEEE. The length of the CDR3 is 11 residues. V was cut by 0 bases and J by 7 bases, with 5 bases left in between. DNA for the CDR3: TGTGCCAGCAGCTTGGCGGGGGAGCAGTACTTC. It yields the protein CASSLAGEQYF.

CDR3 in DNA: TGTGCCAGCAGCTCGGGACTAGCGGGAGCCACAGATACGCAGTATTTT. Its translation is CASSSGLAGATDTQYF. This chain joins TRBV7-3 and TRBJ2-3; 14 bases fit TRBD2. This CDR3 region has 16 residues. Germline assignment: CDR1 SGHTA and CDR2 FQGTGA. V lost 4 bases, J lost 2 bases, and 2 bases stayed unmatched.

The chain recombines TRBV28 with TRBJ1-5; TRBD1 agrees at 8 bases. V lost 6 bases and J lost 0; bases outside the gene matches: 7. CDR3 length equals 16 residues. In germline, CDR1 is MDHEN, CDR2 SYDVKM. The DNA for the CDR3 is TGTGCCAGCAGCTACAGGGGGGGGAATAGCAATCAGCCCCAGCATTTT. Translation: CASSYRGGNSNQPQHF.

The chain couples TRBV18 to TRBJ2-2; weak D call: TRBD1 (6 bases). Germline CDR1 and CDR2: KGHSH and LQKENI. V lost 3 bases to trimming and J lost 4 bases, with 15 bases between them. The CDR3 spans 16 residues. In DNA, the CDR3 is TGTGCCAGCTCACCGGGTCAACAGGGAAGCACCGGGGAGCTGTTTTTT. Amino acids: CASSPGQQGSTGELFF.